A selection of T cell receptor beta chains follows, all from one sample in a study of regulatory T cells in long-lasting Graves disease. TCRdb independently ran MiXCR on the multiplex PCR reads; one entry per CDR3 protein. This sample has fewer than 550,000 distinct CDR3 sequences, with 20% to 25% found just once. Sequencing used peripheral blood mononuclear cells (PBMCs), obtained when the disease was refractory, from a patient treated with antithyroid drugs. The receptor set was obtained from a female donor with Graves disease. Both conserved end residues are part of each CDR3. The D gene is left open where the match is weak. Clone size appears in some rows only: once, few, many, or a class for an expanded clone.

d_call,clone_size,j_call,v_call,cdr3_nt,cdr3_aa
TRBD2,few,TRBJ2-7,TRBV10-2,TGCGCCAGCAGGGATCTAGCGGGAGGGCCAAATGAAGAGCAGTACTTC,CASRDLAGGPNEEQYF
TRBD1,NA,TRBJ1-2,TRBV12-3/TRBV12-4,TGTGCCAGCAGTCCCGGGACAGGGGGCCCCACTAACTATGGCTACACCTTC,CASSPGTGGPTNYGYTF
NA,NA,TRBJ1-2,TRBV7-3,TGTGCCAGCAGCACCGCCCACGGGTATGGCTACACCTTC,CASSTAHGYGYTF
TRBD1,few,TRBJ2-7,TRBV28,TGTGCCAGCAGTTTCGAGACAGGGGACCACGAGCAGTACTTC,CASSFETGDHEQYF
NA,NA,TRBJ1-5,TRBV19,TGTGCCAGTAGTAACGGTCAGCCCCAGCATTTT,CASSNGQPQHF
NA,NA,TRBJ1-4,TRBV10-3,TGTGCCATCAGTGAAGCAGGGTTGGGAACTAATGAAAAACTGTTTTTT,CAISEAGLGTNEKLFF
NA,NA,TRBJ2-1,TRBV12-3/TRBV12-4,TGTGCCAGCAGTTTTGACGGGGTGGGCAATGAGCAGTTCTTC,CASSFDGVGNEQFF
NA,many,TRBJ2-7,TRBV20-1,TGCAGTGCTAGAAGGACGTCGCATTACTACGAGCAGTACTTC,CSARRTSHYYEQYF
NA,many,TRBJ2-5,TRBV19,TGTGCCAGTAGTACCGGGGACCCTCCTGACGAGACCCAGTACTTC,CASSTGDPPDETQYF
TRBD1,many,TRBJ2-5,TRBV12-3/TRBV12-4,TGTGCCAGCAGTACCCCCGGGACAGGGGGCGAAGAGACCCAGTACTTC,CASSTPGTGGEETQYF
NA,many,TRBJ2-5,TRBV12-3/TRBV12-4,TGTGCCAGCAGCACCCAGGCAGAGGGAGAGACCCAGTACTTC,CASSTQAEGETQYF
NA,NA,TRBJ1-2,TRBV6-4,TGTGCCAGCAGTTACCACTCAGCCAGGGATGGCTACACCTTC,CASSYHSARDGYTF